This entry is about one T cell receptor (beta chain). CDR3 length: 15 residues. Germline V lookup: CDR1 LGHDT, CDR2 YNNKEL (reference sequence). Trimming took off 0 bases at V and 1 base at J, with 9 bases between the two ends. The data were obtained in a study of T cell responses to AZD1222 COVID-19 vaccine. TCRdb keeps only in-frame clones here, not all; method: immunoSEQ multiplex PCR. The sample has around 30,000 clones; about 93% are singletons. The gene calls are TRBV3-1 (or the pseudogene TRBV3-2) and TRBJ1-1; no reliable D call. The sample was peripheral blood, taken on day 0 of AZD1222 vaccination. This TCR came from an adult in good health. CDR3 DNA sequence: TGTGCCAGCAGCCAAGAGAAGGGTCGGAACACTGAAGCTTTCTTT. Its translation is CASSQEKGRNTEAFF.